This T cell receptor (beta chain) is from a study of blood T cell repertoires in COVID-19. As for the study in general: COVID-19 samples collected from the United States, Italy and Spain covered acute and convalescent phases. T cells, B-cell-depleted T cells, or PBMCs supplied cDNA or gDNA.

The junction had 5 bases not matched to a gene; V was cut back by 4 bases and J by 4 bases. The CDR3 extends over 14 amino acids. Germline-derived CDR1 and CDR2 are SEHNR and FQNEAQ (reference sequence). Profiling relied on immunoSEQ multiplex PCR, and the TCRdb table lists in-frame clones only, not all of them. In the table there are some 74,000 clones, 65% to 85% of which are singletons. This TCR came from a woman aged 80 or over with active or convalescent COVID-19. Sample: peripheral blood. V is TRBV7-9 and J is TRBJ2-5; 8 bases are shared with TRBD1. The CDR3 DNA reads as TGTGCCAGCAGCTCGACAGGGGTGGGAGAGACCCAGTACTTC. Its protein is CASSSTGVGETQYF. The variable domain in full, completed from reference TRBV7-9 and TRBJ2-5, reads DTGVSQNPRHKITKRGQNVTFRCDPISEHNRLYWYRQTLGQGPEFLTYFQNEAQLEKSRLLSDRFSAERPKGSFSTLEIQRTEQGDSAMYLCASSSTGVGETQYFGPGTRLLVL.